The 6 T cell receptor beta chains below all came from one sample that was sequenced in a study of blood T cell repertoires in COVID-19. Repertoires were generated with immunoSEQ multiplex PCR, while TCRdb's copy carries only in-frame clones and drops some. This sample has 250,000 to 350,000 clones, with about 85% found just once. The sample was peripheral blood. The receptors were sampled from a human donor with COVID-19, enrolled during active disease. The donor label of this sample is uncertain.

The rearrangement uses TRBV28 and TRBJ1-1; a possible D gene is TRBD1 (6 bases). CDR3 length: 12 amino acids. CDR1 and CDR2 from the germline V gene are MDHEN and SYDVKM. The V gene lost 3 bases and the J gene lost 5 bases, with 7 bases spanning the gap. The CDR3 nucleotides read TGTGCCAGCAGTTTGAGGGGGACTGAAGCTTTCTTT. This codes for CASSLRGTEAFF.

This rearrangement joins TRBV24-1 to TRBJ1-1, with a possible D match to TRBD1 (6 bases). CDR3 length: 15 amino acids. CDR1 KGHDR and CDR2 SFDVKD come from the germline V gene. Deletions cut 0 bases from V and 1 base from J, with 8 bases between. The CDR3 DNA reads TGTGCCACCAGTGATTTGCAGGGGCGGAACACTGAAGCTTTCTTT. As protein: CATSDLQGRNTEAFF.

As regards this clone: The junction departs from the called germline gene at one end, perhaps through a read error. The V gene is TRBV18, the J gene TRBJ2-5, with 7 nucleotides matching TRBD1. The CDR3 has 13 residues. Germline CDR1 and CDR2: KGHSH and LQKENI. DNA for the CDR3: TGTGCCAGCTCACCAGGGGTCAGGGGGTTCGCAGACTTC. It encodes CASSPGVRGFADF.

The CDR3 nucleotides read TGTGCCAGCAGCCAAGCTAGCGGGAGGGCCGGGTGGAAAGAGACCCAGTACTTC. Its protein is CASSQASGRAGWKETQYF. This rearrangement joins TRBV14 to TRBJ2-5; TRBD2 agrees at 12 bases. The junction had 9 bases not matched to a gene; V was cut back by 1 base and J by 3 bases. Germline CDR1 reads SGHDN; CDR2 reads FVKESK. The CDR3 sequence is 18 residues long.

This chain uses TRBV5-6 with TRBJ2-2, with D hard to call. The CDR3 runs to 15 residues. Trimming left V 4 bases short and J 5 bases short, with 15 bases between. CDR1 and CDR2 (germline): SGHDT, YYEEEE. The DNA for the CDR3 is TGTGCCAGCAGCATTAACCCAGGTATAACCGGGGAGCTGTTTTTT. Its protein product is CASSINPGITGELFF.

The chain recombines TRBV11-1 with TRBJ1-1; no clear D gene. Germline V gene sequence: CDR1 SGHAT, CDR2 FQDESV (reference sequence). V lost 1 base and J lost 3, with 12 bases in between. This CDR3 is 15 amino acids long. The CDR3 is CASSLDLGVDTEAFF. DNA for the CDR3: TGTGCCAGCAGCTTAGATCTGGGCGTGGACACTGAAGCTTTCTTT.